A single sample gave rise to the 31 T cell receptor beta chains below, sequenced in a study of memory CD4+ T cells and cytomegalovirus serostatus (dated by TCRdb to about 2019). A FACSAria II was used to sort memory CD4+ T cells, defined as single viable CD3+CD4+CD8-CD45RO+ cells. Libraries were built with the immunoSEQ multiplex PCR assay. Here the immuneACCESS table is served through TCRdb, limited to in-frame sequences with V and J called. Missing clones are a known gap in these copies; in checked studies unresolved V genes cover under half, and the rest lacks a known reason. The sample contains tens of thousands of clones, about four fifths of them found a single time. Approximately 0.5% of the sample belongs to the ten largest clones. Material for sequencing was memory CD4+ T cells from blood. These receptors were obtained from an adult in good health and CMV-seronegative. Some clones in this sample may be carry-over from other donors' samples.

The rearrangement joins TRBV18 to TRBJ2-2, with D possibly TRBD2 on 7 matching bases. The V end lost 3 bases, the J end lost 9 bases, and 14 bases lay between the germline ends. Germline V gene sequence: CDR1 KGHSH, CDR2 LQKENI. The CDR3 has 14 residues. The CDR3 nucleotides read TGTGCCAGCTCACCCCCCGGGGGGCACCGGGAGCTGTTTTTT. Protein: CASSPPGGHRELFF.

This clone was observed a single time. The chain recombines TRBV27 with TRBJ2-7, with D possibly called TRBD1 or TRBD2 (5 bases each). V was trimmed by 2 bases and J by 2 bases, leaving 13 bases between them. The CDR3 is made up of 15 amino acids. CDR1 MNHEY and CDR2 SMNVEV come from the germline V gene (reference sequence). CDR3 sequence (DNA): TGTGCCAGCAGTTTAGGCTTGGGACGAACCTACGAGCAGTACTTC. Encoded protein: CASSLGLGRTYEQYF.

The count of this clone is one. The gene calls are TRBV9 and TRBJ2-5; no clear D gene. V was trimmed by 3 bases and J by 5 bases, leaving 17 bases between them. The germline V gene encodes CDR1 SGDLS and CDR2 YYNGEE. The CDR3 contains 15 residues. CDR3 loop: CASSADSSSRETQYF. The CDR3 region has the DNA TGTGCCAGCAGCGCCGACTCATCGAGCCGGGAGACCCAGTACTTC.

This clone was seen once. The CDR3 DNA follows: TGTGCCAGCAGCCCGGACAGGGGAACAAAAGGAAACACCATATATTTT. It codes for CASSPDRGTKGNTIYF. The chain has TRBV7-9 and TRBJ1-3; 9 nucleotides agree with TRBD1. The germline gives CDR1 SEHNR, CDR2 FQNEAQ (reference sequence). The V gene end was trimmed by 5 bases and the J gene end by 4 bases; junction bases not matched to a gene: 9. The CDR3 extends over 16 amino acids. Looking up the rest from reference TRBV7-9 and TRBJ1-3 gives the full variable domain: DTGVSQNPRHKITKRGQNVTFRCDPISEHNRLYWYRQTLGQGPEFLTYFQNEAQLEKSRLLSDRFSAERPKGSFSTLEIQRTEQGDSAMYLCASSPDRGTKGNTIYFGEGSWLTVV.

This rearrangement joins TRBV5-6 to TRBJ2-7; 15 bases agree with TRBD2. Germline lookup yields CDR1 SGHDT and CDR2 YYEEEE. With 4 bases clipped from V and 7 bases from J, the junction kept 9 bases outside the gene matches. This CDR3 contains 16 residues. The CDR3, as DNA: TGTGCCAGCAGCCTGGGACTAGCGGGAGGATCGAGGGAGCAGTACTTC. As protein: CASSLGLAGGSREQYF.

The gene calls are TRBV5-8 and TRBJ2-5; D is perhaps TRBD1 or TRBD2 (5 bases each). This CDR3 is 14 amino acids long. Trimming stripped 5 bases from V and 0 bases from J, with 11 bases between. In germline, CDR1 is SGHTS, CDR2 YDEGEE. This CDR3 is CASRRDLYQETQYF. The CDR3, as DNA: TGTGCCAGCAGGAGGGACCTGTACCAAGAGACCCAGTACTTC.

The gene calls are TRBV2 and TRBJ2-5; D gene ambiguous. The CDR3 has 13 residues. In germline, CDR1 is SNHLY, CDR2 FYNNEI. Trimming pared 5 bases from V and 2 bases from J, leaving 9 bases between. This chain's CDR3 is CASSKPAQETQYF. The CDR3 DNA reads TGTGCCAGCAGTAAGCCAGCTCAAGAGACCCAGTACTTC.

The chain links TRBV7-6 to TRBJ2-7; tentative D call: TRBD1 (6 bases). The CDR3 consists of 13 residues. Trimming stripped 4 bases from V and 2 bases from J, with 9 bases between. The germline V gene encodes CDR1 SGHVS and CDR2 FNYEAQ. The CDR3: CASSSGQTYEQYF. DNA for the CDR3: TGTGCCAGCAGCTCCGGACAGACCTACGAGCAGTACTTC.

The chain is built from TRBV5-4 and TRBJ2-4; D ambiguous. Germline V lookup: CDR1 SGHNT, CDR2 YYREEE (reference sequence). This CDR3 region has 13 residues. V lost 0 bases, J lost 9 bases, and 10 bases lay in between. CDR3 in amino acids: CASSLDNSPIQYF. CDR3 sequence (DNA): TGTGCCAGCAGCTTGGATAATAGCCCCATTCAGTACTTC.

The rearrangement joins TRBV15 to TRBJ2-5, with D perhaps TRBD2 (6 bases). The V end was cut by 9 bases, the J end by 4 bases, with 21 bases between. Per germline, CDR1 LNHNV and CDR2 YYDKDF (reference sequence). CDR3 length equals 15 residues. The CDR3 nucleotides are TGTGCCACGAAACGAGGAGGGCCAGGGAGAGAGACCCAGTACTTC. It codes for CATKRGGPGRETQYF.

This clone was picked up one time. The CDR3 DNA follows: TGCGCCAGCAGCCAAGGGACAGCGCCGTCCTTTGAAAAACTGTTTTTT. Translation gives CASSQGTAPSFEKLFF. The chain joins TRBV4-1 to TRBJ1-4; D is possibly TRBD1 (6 bases). Germline V gene data show CDR1 as MGHRA and CDR2 as YSYEKL. The CDR3 covers 16 residues. V gave up 1 base and J gave up 7 bases, with 16 bases separating them.

Comments on this clone: This specimen includes other DNA sequences encoding the same CDR3. This chain uses TRBV5-4 with TRBJ2-5; TRBD2 matches 8 bases. This CDR3 has 14 amino acids. The germline CDR1 and CDR2 sequences are SGHNT and YYREEE (reference sequence). The junction had 0 bases not matched to a gene; V was cut back by 0 bases and J by 2 bases. CDR3 nucleotide sequence: TGTGCCAGCAGCTTGGGACTAGCGCAAGAGACCCAGTACTTC. Its protein is CASSLGLAQETQYF.

This sequence joins TRBV19 and TRBJ1-4, with D perhaps matching TRBD1 (6 bases). Germline values: CDR1 LNHDA, CDR2 SQIVND (reference sequence). V shed 9 bases and J shed 4 bases, with 18 bases lying between them. There are 15 residues in the CDR3. The CDR3 spells CASKSGGHGNEKLFF. The CDR3 DNA reads TGTGCCAGCAAATCGGGGGGGCACGGTAATGAAAAACTGTTTTTT.

This sequence joins TRBV28 and TRBJ1-2; no reliable D call. Trimming took 6 bases from V and 4 from J, leaving 15 bases between them. This CDR3 has 14 residues. The germline gives CDR1 MDHEN, CDR2 SYDVKM. CDR3 protein: CASRGSAESYGYTF. CDR3 in DNA: TGTGCCAGCAGGGGAAGTGCTGAGTCCTATGGCTACACCTTC.

The chain is built from TRBV14 and TRBJ2-5; unclear D gene. The CDR3 is 16 residues long. Trimming took off 10 bases at V and 2 bases at J, with 23 bases between the two ends. Germline V gene data show CDR1 as SGHDN and CDR2 as FVKESK. CDR3 protein: CAIPWISRRSQETQYF. The CDR3 DNA reads as TGTGCCATCCCGTGGATATCGAGGCGCTCACAAGAGACCCAGTACTTC.

V gene TRBV28 combines with J gene TRBJ2-7; tentatively, D is TRBD2 (6 bases). CDR1 and CDR2 from the germline V gene are MDHEN and SYDVKM. This CDR3 is built from 11 residues. V lost 4 bases and J 10 bases, leaving 11 bases between the germline ends. CDR3 DNA sequence: TGTGCCAGCAGTTACGGAGGGTTACAGTACTTC. Protein product: CASSYGGLQYF.

The chain carries TRBV19 and TRBJ2-2; 8 bases match TRBD2. Looked up from germline, CDR1 is LNHDA and CDR2 is SQIVND (reference sequence). The CDR3 loop spans 17 amino acids. J gave up 0 bases and V 3 bases, and 6 bases lay outside the gene matches. CDR3 amino acids: CASSIWASGPNTGELFF. Here the CDR3 DNA reads TGTGCCAGTAGTATCTGGGCTAGCGGGCCGAACACCGGGGAGCTGTTTTTT.

The chain employs TRBV18 and TRBJ1-4, with a weak D call TRBD1 (5 bases). CDR1 KGHSH and CDR2 LQKENI come from the germline V gene. V was clipped by 3 bases and J by 4 bases, with 12 bases between them. The CDR3 is 15 amino acids. CDR3 coding DNA: TGTGCCAGCTCACCGGGCCGGGGCGGTAATGAAAAACTGTTTTTT. It encodes CASSPGRGGNEKLFF.

The chain uses TRBV10-3 and TRBJ2-7; 7 bases fit TRBD1. The CDR3 contains 14 residues. Germline CDR1 ENHRY, CDR2 SYGVKD. Losses at the gene ends were 0 bases for V and 6 bases for J; bases not matched to a gene: 5. For the CDR3, the DNA is TGTGCCATCAGTGAGTCGGGACAGATGGTCGAGCAGTACTTC. Translation: CAISESGQMVEQYF.

The J gene is TRBJ2-5, the V gene TRBV5-1; 8 nucleotides align to TRBD2. The CDR3 has 15 amino acids. Germline-derived CDR1 and CDR2 are SGHRS and YFSETQ. The V segment lost 2 bases and the J segment 1 base; nucleotides outside the gene matches: 4. CDR3 residues: CASSFGGRSQETQYF. The CDR3 bases are TGCGCCAGCAGCTTCGGCGGGAGGTCCCAAGAGACCCAGTACTTC.

This chain links TRBV7-8 with TRBJ1-2; 8 bases fit TRBD1. The CDR3 length is 15 residues. The J segment lost 7 bases and the V segment lost 4 bases, leaving 11 bases of the junction unmatched. Looked up from germline, CDR1 is SGHVS and CDR2 is FQNEAQ. CDR3 amino acids: CASSSASQGEGGYTF. As DNA, the CDR3 is TGTGCCAGCAGCTCGGCGTCACAGGGGGAAGGTGGCTACACCTTC.

This clone has more than one count but fewer than ten. J is TRBJ1-5 and V is TRBV11-2, with 7 bases aligning to TRBD1. This CDR3 is built from 14 residues. The junction had 5 bases not matched to a gene; V was cut back by 4 bases and J by 5 bases. CDR1 and CDR2 (germline): SGHAT, FQNNGV. The CDR3 DNA reads as TGTGCCAGCAGCTCGTCAGGGGGTCATCAGCCCCAGCATTTT. Translating gives CASSSSGGHQPQHF. Full variable domain (remainder filled in from reference TRBV11-2 and TRBJ1-5): EAGVAQSPRYKIIEKRQSVAFWCNPISGHATLYWYQQILGQGPKLLIQFQNNGVVDDSQLPKDRFSAERLKGVDSTLKIQPAKLEDSAVYLCASSSSGGHQPQHFGDGTRLSIL.

This clone was seen more than once but under ten times. This sample also contains other DNA sequences that code for the same CDR3. The chain employs TRBV11-2 and TRBJ1-5, with 9 bases fitting TRBD1. Trimming cost V 5 bases and J 1 base; bases outside gene matches: 3. The germline gives CDR1 SGHAT, CDR2 FQNNGV. This CDR3 has 15 residues. The CDR3 nucleotides read TGTGCCAGCAGCGCGACAGGGGGAAGCAATCAGCCCCAGCATTTT. Protein product: CASSATGGSNQPQHF.

The sample holds one count of this clone. This sequence joins TRBV5-1 and TRBJ2-7; a weak D match, TRBD1 (6 bases). Deletions cut 0 bases from V and 9 bases from J, with 19 bases between. Germline lookup yields CDR1 SGHRS and CDR2 YFSETQ. This CDR3 comprises 15 residues. Here the CDR3 reads CASSLDAGDLTVQYF. DNA for the CDR3: TGCGCCAGCAGCTTGGACGCAGGGGACCTTACGGTGCAGTACTTC.

The chain recombines TRBV10-3 with TRBJ1-1; 9 bases are shared with TRBD1. This CDR3 has 14 residues. V gave up 7 bases and J gave up 5 bases; unmatched junction bases: 8. Germline CDR1 is ENHRY and CDR2 is SYGVKD. CDR3 amino acids: CAITPGQGGTEAFF. CDR3 sequence (DNA): TGTGCCATCACTCCGGGACAGGGAGGGACTGAAGCTTTCTTT.

The table lists this clone with a few counts. The CDR3 DNA sequence: TGTGCCAGCAGCCCGAGGGCAGGGTCGGGCTACACCTTC. It yields the protein CASSPRAGSGYTF. V is TRBV4-2 and J is TRBJ1-2; tentative D call: TRBD1 (5 bases). The V gene's germline CDR1 is LGHNA and CDR2 YNFKEQ. The CDR3 is made up of 13 amino acids. Trimming stripped 4 bases from V and 8 bases from J, with 14 bases between.

In this sample, this clone turned up once. This chain links TRBV6-1 with TRBJ2-5, with D perhaps TRBD2 (5 bases). This CDR3 is built from 15 residues. V shed 3 bases and J shed 4 bases, with 15 bases lying between them. Per the germline V gene, CDR1 is MNHNS and CDR2 is SASEGT. This CDR3 is CASSDSTRRGETQYF. In nucleotides, the CDR3 is TGTGCCAGCAGTGACTCCACACGTCGGGGAGAGACCCAGTACTTC.

The J gene is TRBJ1-2, the V gene TRBV18, with D unclear. The CDR3 runs to 16 residues. Germline lookup yields CDR1 KGHSH and CDR2 LQKENI. The V and J ends lost 0 bases and 3 bases respectively, with 14 bases between them. CDR3 sequence reads: CASSPPSAQTYYGYTF. DNA for the CDR3: TGTGCCAGCTCACCACCTTCCGCCCAGACCTACTATGGCTACACCTTC.

The sample holds a few counts of this clone. V and J are TRBV2 and TRBJ2-5; no clear D gene. The assigned J gene may be wrong: the sequence end matches TRBJ2-7 better. The CDR3 is 14 residues long. Germline values: CDR1 SNHLY, CDR2 FYNNEI. The CDR3 loop is CASNSGNPPYEQYF. CDR3 coding DNA: TGTGCCAGCAACTCCGGCAACCCGCCCTACGAGCAGTACTTC.

This clone has a single count. V is TRBV5-1 and J is TRBJ2-7; the match to TRBD2 covers 8 bases. J gave up 1 base and V 6 bases, and 9 bases lay outside the gene matches. CDR3 length equals 15 residues. The germline gives CDR1 SGHRS, CDR2 YFSETQ. CDR3 amino acids: CASKGTTSGSYEQYF. CDR3 in DNA: TGCGCCAGCAAGGGTACCACTAGCGGATCCTACGAGCAGTACTTC.

The chain recombines TRBV19 with TRBJ2-7; 13 bases agree with TRBD2. The length of the CDR3 is 15 residues. V trimming: 7 bases; J trimming: 3 bases; junction bases outside the gene matches: 6. Looked up from germline, CDR1 is LNHDA and CDR2 is SQIVND (reference sequence). CDR3 protein: CASTPGTSGNYEQYF. The CDR3 bases are TGTGCCAGTACCCCCGGGACTAGCGGGAACTACGAGCAGTACTTC.